This TCR beta chain came from a study of T cell repertoires in cytomegalovirus infection. The overall study: It can be stated that public TCR beta signatures indicated CMV infection as well as a matching HLA type. Study findings and constraints: In two of eight donors, the top clonotype was HLA-C-restricted CMV-specific.

This clonotype was found a few times. Its matching antigen is unknown. Germline V lookup: CDR1 KGHDR, CDR2 SFDVKD. The CDR3 runs 15 residues. The V end lost 3 bases, the J end lost 5 bases, and 12 bases lay between the germline ends. TCRdb processed the reads anew with MiXCR; each CDR3 protein has one entry. The data show some 300,000 distinct CDR3 sequences, about a sixth seen once. Material for sequencing was PBMCs. This rearrangement joins TRBV24-1 to TRBJ2-2; no clear D gene. The clonotype comes from a human donor in good health (CMV status not recorded). Some clones in this sample may be carry-over from other donors' samples. The CDR3 DNA follows: TGTGCCACCAGTGATCGGACCTCCCGGACCGGGGAGCTGTTTTTT. It yields the protein CATSDRTSRTGELFF.